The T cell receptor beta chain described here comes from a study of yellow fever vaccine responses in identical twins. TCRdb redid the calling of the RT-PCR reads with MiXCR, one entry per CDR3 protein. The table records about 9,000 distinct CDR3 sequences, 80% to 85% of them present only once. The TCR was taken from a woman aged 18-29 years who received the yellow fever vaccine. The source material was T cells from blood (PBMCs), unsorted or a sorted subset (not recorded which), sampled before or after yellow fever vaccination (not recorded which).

CDR3 DNA sequence: TGTGCCAGCAGCCAAACCGGGACAGAAAGGGCCTACGAGCAGTACTTC. This codes for CASSQTGTERAYEQYF. The V gene is TRBV5-5, the J gene TRBJ2-7, with TRBD1 identical over 7 bases. With V trimmed by 4 bases and J by 2 bases, 12 bases remained unmatched. The CDR3 is 16 amino acids. Germline loops: CDR1 SGHKS, CDR2 YYEKEE (reference sequence).